This TCR beta chain comes out of a study of T cell repertoires in cytomegalovirus infection. TCRdb reanalysed the reads using MiXCR and keeps one entry per CDR3 protein. The sample has some 700,000 distinct CDR3 sequences, 35% to 45% seen once. This CDR3 region has 13 residues. Germline V CDR1 and CDR2: DFQATT, SNEGSKA (reference sequence). Between the trimmed V and J ends, which lost 6 bases and 7 bases, there was a span of 13 bases. The V and J genes are TRBV20-1 and TRBJ1-6; tentatively, D is TRBD1 (6 bases). The material sequenced was PBMCs. The sequence was obtained from a human donor in good health (CMV status not recorded). Some clones in this sample may be carry-over from other donors' samples. CDR3 amino acids: CSARWDKNSPLHF. For the CDR3, the DNA is TGCAGTGCCAGATGGGACAAGAATTCACCCCTCCACTTT.